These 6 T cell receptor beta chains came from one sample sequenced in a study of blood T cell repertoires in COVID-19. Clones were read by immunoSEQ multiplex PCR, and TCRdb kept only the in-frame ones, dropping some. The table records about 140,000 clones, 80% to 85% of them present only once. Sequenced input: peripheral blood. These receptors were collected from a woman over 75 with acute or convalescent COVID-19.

The CDR3 DNA is TGTGCCAGCAGTTGGAGATCGGGGGGCAGGGGCTACACCTTC. Translated: CASSWRSGGRGYTF. The chain is built from TRBV6-4 and TRBJ1-2, with TRBD1 as a possible D gene (6 bases). The germline CDR1 and CDR2 sequences are MRHNA and SNTAGT. This CDR3 is 14 amino acids long. The ends were cut back, 5 bases at V and 8 bases at J, with 18 bases in the middle.

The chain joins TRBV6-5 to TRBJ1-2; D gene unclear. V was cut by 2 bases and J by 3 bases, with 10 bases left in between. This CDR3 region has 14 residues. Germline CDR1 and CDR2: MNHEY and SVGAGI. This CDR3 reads CASSYGPAYYGYTF. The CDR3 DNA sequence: TGTGCCAGCAGTTACGGGCCAGCCTACTATGGCTACACCTTC.

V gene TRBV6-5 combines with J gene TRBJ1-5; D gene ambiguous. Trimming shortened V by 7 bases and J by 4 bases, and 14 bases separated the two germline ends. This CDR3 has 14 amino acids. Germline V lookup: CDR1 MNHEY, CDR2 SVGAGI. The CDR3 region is CASNSRSRNQPQHF. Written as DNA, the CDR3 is TGTGCCAGCAATTCGCGATCCAGGAATCAGCCCCAGCATTTT.

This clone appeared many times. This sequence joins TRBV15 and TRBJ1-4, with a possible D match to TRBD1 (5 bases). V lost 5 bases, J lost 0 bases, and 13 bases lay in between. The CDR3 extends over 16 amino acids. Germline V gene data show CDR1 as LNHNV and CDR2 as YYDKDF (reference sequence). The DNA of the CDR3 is TGTGCCACCAGCCTCGGGGGATCTGCAACTAATGAAAAACTGTTTTTT. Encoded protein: CATSLGGSATNEKLFF. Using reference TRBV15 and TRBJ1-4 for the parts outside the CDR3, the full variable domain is DAMVIQNPRYQVTQFGKPVTLSCSQTLNHNVMYWYQQKSSQAPKLLFHYYDKDFNNEADTPDNFQSRRPNTSFCFLDIRSPGLGDTAMYLCATSLGGSATNEKLFFGSGTQLSVL.

The CDR3 spells CASSVIQGPTRDTQYF. CDR3 DNA sequence: TGTGCCAGCAGTGTAATACAGGGACCGACACGAGATACGCAGTATTTT. The chain uses TRBV6-1 and TRBJ2-3, with a tentative D call TRBD1 (6 bases). The CDR3 contains 16 residues. The germline CDR1 and CDR2 sequences are MNHNS and SASEGT. Trimming took off 4 bases at V and 5 bases at J, with 19 bases between the two ends.

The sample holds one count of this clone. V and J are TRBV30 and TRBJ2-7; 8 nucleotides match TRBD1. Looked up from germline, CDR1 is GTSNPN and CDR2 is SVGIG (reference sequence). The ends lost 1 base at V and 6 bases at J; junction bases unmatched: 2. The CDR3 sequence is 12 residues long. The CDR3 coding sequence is TGTGCCTGGAGTGGACAGGGGATCGAGCAGTACTTC. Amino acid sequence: CAWSGQGIEQYF.